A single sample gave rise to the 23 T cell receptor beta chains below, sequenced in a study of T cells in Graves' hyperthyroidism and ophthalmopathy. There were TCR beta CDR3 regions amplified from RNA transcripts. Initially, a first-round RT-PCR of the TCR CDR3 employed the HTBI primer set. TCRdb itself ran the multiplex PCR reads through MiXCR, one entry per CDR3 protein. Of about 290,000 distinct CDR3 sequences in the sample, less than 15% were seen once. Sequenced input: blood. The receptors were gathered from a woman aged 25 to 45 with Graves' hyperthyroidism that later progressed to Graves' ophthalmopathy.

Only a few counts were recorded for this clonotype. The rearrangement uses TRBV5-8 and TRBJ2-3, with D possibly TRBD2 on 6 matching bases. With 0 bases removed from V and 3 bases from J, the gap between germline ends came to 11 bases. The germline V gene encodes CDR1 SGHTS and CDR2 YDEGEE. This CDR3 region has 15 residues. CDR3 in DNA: TGTGCCAGCAGCTTGGATCTAGCGCGGACAGATACGCAGTATTTT. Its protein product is CASSLDLARTDTQYF.

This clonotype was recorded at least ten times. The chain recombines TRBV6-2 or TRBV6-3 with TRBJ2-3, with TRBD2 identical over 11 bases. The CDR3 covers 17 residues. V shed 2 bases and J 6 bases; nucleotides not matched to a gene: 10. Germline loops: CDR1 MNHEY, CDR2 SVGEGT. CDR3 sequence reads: CASSYATSGIKGDTQYF. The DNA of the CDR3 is TGTGCCAGCAGTTACGCGACTAGCGGGATAAAGGGTGATACGCAGTATTTT.

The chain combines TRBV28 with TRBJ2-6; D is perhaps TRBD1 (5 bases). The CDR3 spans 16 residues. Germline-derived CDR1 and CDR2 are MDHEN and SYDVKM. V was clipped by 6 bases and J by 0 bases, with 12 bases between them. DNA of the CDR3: TGTGCCAGCAGGCCTACAGGAAGCTCTGGGGCCAACGTCCTGACTTTC. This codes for CASRPTGSSGANVLTF.

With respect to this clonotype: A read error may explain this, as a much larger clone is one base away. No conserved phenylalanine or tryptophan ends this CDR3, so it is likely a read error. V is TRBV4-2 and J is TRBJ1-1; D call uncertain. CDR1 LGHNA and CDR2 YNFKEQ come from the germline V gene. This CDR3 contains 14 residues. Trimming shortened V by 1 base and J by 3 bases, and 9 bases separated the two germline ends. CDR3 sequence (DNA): TGTGCCAGCAGCCAAGTGCCAGTATACACTGAAGCTTTCCTT. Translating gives CASSQVPVYTEAFL.

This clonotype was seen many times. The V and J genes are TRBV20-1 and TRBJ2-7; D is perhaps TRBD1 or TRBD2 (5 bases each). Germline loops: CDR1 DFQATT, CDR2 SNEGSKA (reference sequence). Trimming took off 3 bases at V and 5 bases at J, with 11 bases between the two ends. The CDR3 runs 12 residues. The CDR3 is CSARRGIDEQYF. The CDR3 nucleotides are TGCAGTGCTAGGAGGGGTATTGACGAGCAGTACTTC.

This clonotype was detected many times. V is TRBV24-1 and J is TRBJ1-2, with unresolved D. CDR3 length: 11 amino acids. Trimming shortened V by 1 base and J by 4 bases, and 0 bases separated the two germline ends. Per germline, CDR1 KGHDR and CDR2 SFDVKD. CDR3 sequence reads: CATSDFYGYTF. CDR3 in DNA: TGTGCCACCAGTGATTTCTATGGCTACACCTTC.

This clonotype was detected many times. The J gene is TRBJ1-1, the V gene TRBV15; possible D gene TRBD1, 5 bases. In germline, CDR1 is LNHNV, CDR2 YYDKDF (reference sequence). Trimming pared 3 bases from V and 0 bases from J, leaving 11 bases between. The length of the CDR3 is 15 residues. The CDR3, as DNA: TGTGCCACCAGCAGGAAGGGACTGATGAACACTGAAGCTTTCTTT. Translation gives CATSRKGLMNTEAFF.

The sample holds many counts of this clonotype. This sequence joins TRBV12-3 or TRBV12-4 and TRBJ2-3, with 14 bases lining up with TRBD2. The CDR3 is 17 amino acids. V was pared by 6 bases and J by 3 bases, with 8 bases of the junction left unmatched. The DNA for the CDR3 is TGTGCCAGCAGGGGCGGGACTAGCGGGAGTTGGACAGATACGCAGTATTTT. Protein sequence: CASRGGTSGSWTDTQYF.

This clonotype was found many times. The CDR3 spells CASTPGRLAGAYEQYF. CDR3 bases: TGCGCCAGCACCCCGGGGCGGCTAGCGGGAGCCTACGAGCAGTACTTC. The chain couples TRBV5-1 to TRBJ2-7; 10 bases match TRBD2. The CDR3 sequence is 16 residues long. V trimming: 6 bases; J trimming: 2 bases; junction bases outside the gene matches: 11. Looked up from germline, CDR1 is SGHRS and CDR2 is YFSETQ.

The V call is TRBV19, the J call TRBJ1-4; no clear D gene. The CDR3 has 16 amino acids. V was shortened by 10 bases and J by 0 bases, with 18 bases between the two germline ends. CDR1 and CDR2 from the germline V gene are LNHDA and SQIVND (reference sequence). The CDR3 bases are TGTGCCACCTCAATAGGTCCCAACCCAACTAATGAAAAACTGTTTTTT. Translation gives CATSIGPNPTNEKLFF.

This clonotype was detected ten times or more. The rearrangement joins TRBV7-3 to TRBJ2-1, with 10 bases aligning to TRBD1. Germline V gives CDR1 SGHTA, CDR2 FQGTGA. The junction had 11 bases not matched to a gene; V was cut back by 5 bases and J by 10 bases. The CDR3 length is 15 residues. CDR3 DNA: TGTGCCAGCAGCCTGACCGGGACAGGGGTTGTAGAGCAGTTCTTC. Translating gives CASSLTGTGVVEQFF.

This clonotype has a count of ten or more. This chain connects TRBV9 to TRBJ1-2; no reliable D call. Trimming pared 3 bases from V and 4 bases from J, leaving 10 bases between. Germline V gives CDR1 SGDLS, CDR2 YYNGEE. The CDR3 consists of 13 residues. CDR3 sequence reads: CASSEGRSYGYTF. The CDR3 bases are TGTGCCAGCAGCGAAGGGAGAAGCTATGGCTACACCTTC.

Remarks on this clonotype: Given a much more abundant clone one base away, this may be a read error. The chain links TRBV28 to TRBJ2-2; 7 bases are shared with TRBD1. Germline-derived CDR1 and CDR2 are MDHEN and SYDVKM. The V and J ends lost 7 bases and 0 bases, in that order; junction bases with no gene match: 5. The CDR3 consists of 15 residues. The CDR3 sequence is CASMAGGTNTGELFF. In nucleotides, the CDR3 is TGTGCCAGCATGGCAGGGGGAACGAACACCGGGGAGCTGTTTTTT.

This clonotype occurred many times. CDR3: CASSYGGEGSYEQYF. The CDR3 DNA follows: TGTGCCAGCAGTTACGGTGGGGAGGGTTCCTACGAGCAGTACTTC. The V and J genes are TRBV6-5 and TRBJ2-7, with TRBD2 matching over 7 bases. The CDR3 is 15 amino acids. Germline V CDR1 and CDR2: MNHEY, SVGAGI. V shed 2 bases and J 1 base; nucleotides not matched to a gene: 5.

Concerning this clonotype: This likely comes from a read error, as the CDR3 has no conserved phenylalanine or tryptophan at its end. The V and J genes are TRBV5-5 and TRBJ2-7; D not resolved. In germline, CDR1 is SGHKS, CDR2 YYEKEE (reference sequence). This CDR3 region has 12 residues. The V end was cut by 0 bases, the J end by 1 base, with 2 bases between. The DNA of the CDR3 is TGTGCCAGCAGCTTGGAGTCCTACGAGCAGTACTCC. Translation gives CASSLESYEQYS.

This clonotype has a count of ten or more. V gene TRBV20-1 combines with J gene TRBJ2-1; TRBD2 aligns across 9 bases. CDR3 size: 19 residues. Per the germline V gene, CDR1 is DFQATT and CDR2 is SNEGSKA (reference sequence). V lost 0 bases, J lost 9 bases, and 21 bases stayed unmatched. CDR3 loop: CSARDGSPGGRALDPEQFF. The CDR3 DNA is TGCAGTGCTAGAGATGGTTCCCCAGGCGGGAGGGCCTTGGATCCTGAGCAGTTCTTC.

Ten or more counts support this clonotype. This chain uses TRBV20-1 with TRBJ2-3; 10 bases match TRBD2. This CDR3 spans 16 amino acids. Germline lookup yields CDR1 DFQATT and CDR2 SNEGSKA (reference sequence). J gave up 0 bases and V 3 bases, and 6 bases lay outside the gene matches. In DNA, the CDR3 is TGCAGTGCTAGGGCTAGCGGGAGACCTAGCACAGATACGCAGTATTTT. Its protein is CSARASGRPSTDTQYF.

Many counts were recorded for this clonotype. Written as DNA, the CDR3 is TGTGCTAGTGGTTTGGGGACAGGAGTCACAGATACGCAGTATTTT. It is translated as CASGLGTGVTDTQYF. The chain uses TRBV12-5 and TRBJ2-3; 7 nucleotides match TRBD1. The CDR3 loop spans 15 amino acids. Germline V gene data show CDR1 as LGHNT and CDR2 as FRNRAP. The ends lost 1 base at V and 2 bases at J; junction bases unmatched: 3.

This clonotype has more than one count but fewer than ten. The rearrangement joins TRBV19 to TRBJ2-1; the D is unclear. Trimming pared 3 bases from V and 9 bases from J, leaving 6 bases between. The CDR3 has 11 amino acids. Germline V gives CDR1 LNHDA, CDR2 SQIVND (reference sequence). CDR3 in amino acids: CASSIRSEQFF. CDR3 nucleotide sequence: TGTGCCAGTAGTATTAGGAGTGAGCAGTTCTTC.

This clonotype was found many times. The CDR3: CASSLGGSGIQTQYF. The DNA of the CDR3 is TGTGCCAGCAGTTTAGGAGGTAGCGGGATACAGACCCAGTACTTC. The V gene is TRBV28, the J gene TRBJ2-5; 8 bases agree with TRBD2. J lost 6 bases, V lost 2 bases, and 8 bases had no gene match. Germline V gene sequence: CDR1 MDHEN, CDR2 SYDVKM. The CDR3 extends over 15 amino acids. The whole variable domain, filled in from reference TRBV28 and TRBJ2-5, reads DVKVTQSSRYLVKRTGEKVFLECVQDMDHENMFWYRQDPGLGLRLIYFSYDVKMKEKGDIPEGYSVSREKKERFSLILESASTNQTSMYLCASSLGGSGIQTQYFGPGTRLLVL.

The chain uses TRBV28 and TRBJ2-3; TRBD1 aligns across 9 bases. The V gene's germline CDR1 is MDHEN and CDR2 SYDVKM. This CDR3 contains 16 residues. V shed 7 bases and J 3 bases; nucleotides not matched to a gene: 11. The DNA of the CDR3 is TGTGCCAGCAATTTCTTGGACAGGGGAGAGACAGATACGCAGTATTTT. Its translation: CASNFLDRGETDTQYF.

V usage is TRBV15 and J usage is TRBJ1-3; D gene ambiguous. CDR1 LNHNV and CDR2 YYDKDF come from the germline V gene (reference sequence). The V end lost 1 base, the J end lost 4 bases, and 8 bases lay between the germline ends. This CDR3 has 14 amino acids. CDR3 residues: CATSRGDTGNTIYF. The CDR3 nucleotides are TGTGCCACCAGCAGAGGAGACACCGGAAACACCATATATTTT.

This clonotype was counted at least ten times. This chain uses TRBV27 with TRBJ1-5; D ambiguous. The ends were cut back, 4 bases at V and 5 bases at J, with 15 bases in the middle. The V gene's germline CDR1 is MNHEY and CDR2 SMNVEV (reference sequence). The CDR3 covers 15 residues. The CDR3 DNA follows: TGTGCCAGCAGTTCCCTCGGGGAAGGGTATCAGCCCCAGCATTTT. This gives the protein CASSSLGEGYQPQHF.